The clone carrying this T cell receptor beta chain was recorded only once. The junction differs from germline at one of its ends, possibly a read error. CDR1 is SGHDT and CDR2 is YYEEEE in the germline V gene. The CDR3 has 14 amino acids. This specimen comes from a study of early T cells in non-severe SARS-CoV-2 infection. Unique molecular identifiers (one per individual cDNA molecule) were attached. TCRdb re-analysed the 5' RACE reads in MiXCR, keeping a single row per CDR3 protein. The sample has more than 65,000 distinct CDR3 sequences; 9.5% to 15% are singletons. The receptor was isolated from an adult who was a healthcare worker with PCR-confirmed SARS-CoV-2 infection or an uninfected control (not recorded which). The sequenced sample consisted of whole blood. This sequence joins TRBV5-6 and TRBJ2-2; D may be TRBD2 (5 bases). Here the CDR3 DNA reads TGTGCCAGCAGCTTGGCGAAGAACACCGGGGAGCTGTATTTT. It encodes CASSLAKNTGELYF. The whole variable domain, filled in from reference TRBV5-6 and TRBJ2-2, reads DAGVTQSPTHLIKTRGQQVTLRCSPKSGHDTVSWYQQALGQGPQFIFQYYEEEERQRGNFPDRFSGHQFPNYSSELNVNALLLGDSALYLCASSLAKNTGELYFGEGSRLTVL.